The T cell receptor (beta chain) described here comes from a study of T cell responses to AZD1222 COVID-19 vaccine. Whole-study findings and limits: Per reports, nearly half of all spike-specific TCRs target regions that are unmutated in variants.

In the case of this clone: Its cognate antigen is unknown.

The protocol was immunoSEQ multiplex PCR, while the TCRdb copy is restricted to in-frame clones and leaves out a portion. The sample shows 120,000 to 150,000 clones, 75% to 95% of them seen only once. In germline, CDR1 is SGHTA, CDR2 FQGTGA. CDR3 size: 16 residues. V was clipped by 0 bases and J by 4 bases, with 15 bases between them. This sequence originates from an adult in good health. The J gene is TRBJ1-1, the V gene TRBV7-3; D is perhaps TRBD1 (5 bases). Sample: peripheral blood, taken on day 0 of MenACWY control vaccination. CDR3 bases: TGTGCCAGCAGCTTAACCCATCCGGGGGGAAGCACTGAAGCTTTCTTT. Its translation is CASSLTHPGGSTEAFF.